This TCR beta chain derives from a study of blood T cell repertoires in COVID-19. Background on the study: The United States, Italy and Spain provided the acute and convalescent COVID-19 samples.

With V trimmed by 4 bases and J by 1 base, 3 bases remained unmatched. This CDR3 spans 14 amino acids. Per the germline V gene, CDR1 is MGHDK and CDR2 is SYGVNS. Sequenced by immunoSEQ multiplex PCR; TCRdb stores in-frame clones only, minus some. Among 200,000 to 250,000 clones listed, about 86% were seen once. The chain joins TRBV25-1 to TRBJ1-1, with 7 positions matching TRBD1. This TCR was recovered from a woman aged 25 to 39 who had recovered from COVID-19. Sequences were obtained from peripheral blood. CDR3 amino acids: CASSAGQPNTEAFF. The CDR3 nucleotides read TGTGCCAGCAGTGCGGGACAGCCGAACACTGAAGCTTTCTTT.